Each of the 20 T cell receptor beta chains below was sequenced from the same sample in a study of blood T cells in healthy people across ages. Alongside a J-beta primer mix, a sample-barcoded 5' primer served in a second PCR lasting about 7 to 12 cycles. TCRdb reprocessed the 5' RACE reads via MiXCR and lists one record per CDR3 protein. The data show about 640,000 distinct CDR3 sequences, approximately 59% seen once. Sequencing was performed on blood. The origin of the receptors is a man in his fifties or sixties in good health.

J is TRBJ2-7 and V is TRBV20-1; D is possibly TRBD1 or TRBD2 (5 bases each). V shed 6 bases and J shed 7 bases, with 22 bases lying between them. From germline, CDR1 is DFQATT and CDR2 SNEGSKA (reference sequence). This CDR3 contains 14 residues. This CDR3 reads CSASRGPEGNEQYF. The CDR3 DNA follows: TGCAGTGCCAGTAGGGGACCAGAGGGGAATGAGCAGTACTTC.

This chain links TRBV6-5 with TRBJ2-7; TRBD1 agrees at 8 bases. CDR3 length: 14 residues. Per germline, CDR1 MNHEY and CDR2 SVGAGI. V lost 10 bases to trimming and J lost 2 bases; unmatched junction nucleotides: 10. CDR3 nucleotides: TGTGCCACCCCGGACAGGGATCCCCCCTACGAGCAGTACTTC. It codes for CATPDRDPPYEQYF.

V and J are TRBV9 and TRBJ1-2; no clear D. The length of the CDR3 is 14 residues. Germline lookup yields CDR1 SGDLS and CDR2 YYNGEE. Trimming removed 3 bases at V and 6 bases at J, with 15 bases between. The CDR3 is CASSATTGVDGYTF. In DNA form, the CDR3 reads TGTGCCAGCAGCGCTACCACCGGGGTTGATGGCTACACCTTC.

The chain joins TRBV20-1 to TRBJ2-1; D gene unclear. The CDR3 spans 14 residues. Germline assignment: CDR1 DFQATT and CDR2 SNEGSKA (reference sequence). V was clipped by 2 bases and J by 5 bases, with 13 bases between them. CDR3 sequence (DNA): TGCAGTGCTAGAAGACCCCTCGGCGACAATGAGCAGTTCTTC. Translation: CSARRPLGDNEQFF.

V is TRBV12-3 or TRBV12-4 and J is TRBJ2-3; D unresolved. V dropped 7 bases and J dropped 4 bases, with 12 bases sitting between them. The CDR3 is 13 residues long. The CDR3: CASTPGPPDTQYF. In DNA form, the CDR3 reads TGTGCCAGCACCCCCGGGCCCCCAGATACGCAGTATTTT.

The chain employs TRBV18 and TRBJ2-5, with D unclear. The germline V gene has CDR1 KGHSH and CDR2 LQKENI. This CDR3 contains 15 residues. V was trimmed by 3 bases and J by 2 bases, leaving 13 bases between them. The CDR3 reads CASSPPSVQQETQYF. The CDR3 coding sequence is TGTGCCAGCTCACCCCCCTCGGTTCAGCAAGAGACCCAGTACTTC.

This clonotype was seen more than once but under ten times. The chain links TRBV18 to TRBJ2-7; the D is unclear. V was clipped by 0 bases and J by 6 bases, with 15 bases between them. The CDR3 totals 15 residues. Germline loops: CDR1 KGHSH, CDR2 LQKENI. The CDR3 loop reads CASSPPGTLRSEQYF. CDR3 DNA: TGTGCCAGCTCACCACCCGGCACTCTCCGGAGCGAGCAGTACTTC. The variable domain in full, completed from reference TRBV18 and TRBJ2-7, reads NAGVMQNPRHLVRRRGQEARLRCSPMKGHSHVYWYRQLPEEGLKFMVYLQKENIIDESGMPKERFSAEFPKEGPSILRIQQVVRGDSAAYFCASSPPGTLRSEQYFGPGTRLTVT.

V usage is TRBV27 and J usage is TRBJ2-4, with D possibly being TRBD1 (6 bases). The end of the DNA is better explained by TRBJ2-7, so the J call may be wrong. Germline V CDR1 and CDR2: MNHEY, SMNVEV (reference sequence). CDR3 length equals 15 residues. The CDR3 DNA follows: TGTGCCAGCAAAAAAGCACAGGGCTTACCCTACGAGCAGTACTTC. Translation gives CASKKAQGLPYEQYF.

V and J are TRBV12-3 or TRBV12-4 and TRBJ2-7; D is uncertain. V was trimmed by 6 bases and J by 3 bases, leaving 6 bases between them. The CDR3 covers 11 residues. The CDR3: CASRQNYEQYF. The CDR3 DNA sequence: TGTGCCAGCAGACAGAACTACGAGCAGTACTTC.

The chain uses TRBV9 and TRBJ1-6; the D gene is possibly TRBD1 (6 bases). This CDR3 has 15 residues. Per germline, CDR1 SGDLS and CDR2 YYNGEE. V lost 6 bases and J 7 bases, leaving 17 bases between the germline ends. The CDR3 bases are TGTGCCAGCACCAACTCAGGGGTCGGAAATTCACCCCTCCACTTT. Its protein product is CASTNSGVGNSPLHF.

About this clonotype itself: The DNA is left out, because the CDR3 cannot be placed on it with certainty; the CDR3 is given as TCRdb lists it. The CDR3 loop is CISVSGNGGGPFNEQFF. V usage is TRBV7-5 and J usage is TRBJ2-1. TRBV7-5 is a pseudogene locus. The CDR3 extends over 17 residues, inclusive of both ends.

This clonotype turned up a few times. V and J are TRBV9 and TRBJ2-1, with 10 bases that match TRBD2. The germline gives CDR1 SGDLS, CDR2 YYNGEE. V shed 0 bases, J shed 4 bases, and the junction held 1 base outside the gene matches. This CDR3 comprises 15 residues. CDR3 sequence: CASSVDSGGYNEQFF. For the CDR3, the DNA is TGTGCCAGCAGCGTAGATAGCGGGGGGTACAATGAGCAGTTCTTC.

This rearrangement joins TRBV6-5 to TRBJ2-6; D possibly corresponds to TRBD2 (6 bases). The CDR3 sequence is 16 residues long. Germline V gene sequence: CDR1 MNHEY, CDR2 SVGAGI. V was clipped by 0 bases and J by 2 bases, with 8 bases between them. The CDR3 DNA reads as TGTGCCAGCAGTTACTCGAGGAGGGCTGGGGCCAACGTCCTGACTTTC. As protein: CASSYSRRAGANVLTF.

The rearrangement joins TRBV18 to TRBJ2-5, with 8 bases lining up with TRBD1. CDR1 and CDR2 (germline): KGHSH, LQKENI. The CDR3 spans 13 residues. V lost 6 bases to trimming and J lost 2 bases; unmatched junction nucleotides: 2. The CDR3 bases are TGTGCCAGCTCGGACAGGGCTCAAGAGACCCAGTACTTC. Amino acid sequence: CASSDRAQETQYF.

This chain uses TRBV5-6 with TRBJ1-1; TRBD1 aligns across 7 bases. Losses at the gene ends were 4 bases for V and 5 bases for J; bases not matched to a gene: 17. CDR1 and CDR2 (germline): SGHDT, YYEEEE. This CDR3 has 17 amino acids. DNA for the CDR3: TGTGCCAGCAGCCCGAAGTGGGACAGCCCCCTGAGGACTGAAGCTTTCTTT. Translating gives CASSPKWDSPLRTEAFF.

Remarks on this clonotype: A much larger clone is a single base away; this may be a read error. The J gene is TRBJ2-3, the V gene TRBV12-3 or TRBV12-4; TRBD1 matches at 7 bases. The CDR3 is made up of 14 amino acids. The CDR3 sequence is CASSLMKGADAQYF. Here the CDR3 DNA reads TGTGCCAGCAGTTTAATGAAGGGGGCAGATGCGCAGTATTTT.

This clonotype was counted only a few times. The rearrangement uses TRBV6-1 and TRBJ2-7; D might be TRBD2 (6 bases). CDR3 size: 15 residues. The germline V gene has CDR1 MNHNS and CDR2 SASEGT. V lost 6 bases and J 2 bases, leaving 17 bases between the germline ends. CDR3 loop: CASSPQGLLPYEQYF. The DNA of the CDR3 is TGTGCCAGCAGCCCCCAGGGACTGCTCCCCTACGAGCAGTACTTC.

This chain connects TRBV5-1 to TRBJ2-1, with a weak D call TRBD1 (5 bases). V was clipped by 3 bases and J by 9 bases, with 16 bases between them. The V gene's germline CDR1 is SGHRS and CDR2 YFSETQ. The CDR3 length is 14 residues. Here the CDR3 reads CASSSSRYDSEQFF. CDR3 coding DNA: TGCGCCAGCAGCTCGAGCAGATACGACAGTGAGCAGTTCTTC.

The V and J genes are TRBV11-2 and TRBJ1-5; 10 bases fit TRBD1. Per germline, CDR1 SGHAT and CDR2 FQNNGV. J gave up 6 bases and V 0 bases, and 2 bases lay outside the gene matches. The CDR3 spans 15 residues. CDR3 protein: CASSLDGTGAQPQHF. The CDR3 DNA is TGTGCCAGCAGCTTAGATGGGACAGGGGCTCAGCCCCAGCATTTT.

The CDR3 sequence is CASSPWDRQETQYF. Here the CDR3 DNA reads TGTGCCAGCTCACCATGGGACAGGCAAGAGACCCAGTACTTC. J is TRBJ2-5 and V is TRBV18; 8 bases are a match to TRBD1. V shed 2 bases, J shed 2 bases, and the junction held 1 base outside the gene matches. The CDR3 totals 14 residues. Germline CDR1 and CDR2: KGHSH and LQKENI.